This is a list of T cell receptor beta chains from one sample in a study of shared clonotypes between healthy human individuals. Profiled with immunoSEQ multiplex PCR; TCRdb holds only in-frame clones, not every one. This table has 490,000 or so clones, roughly 78% appearing once. The sample taken for sequencing was PBMCs. The receptors shown here come from a woman in her thirties or forties in good health. Some clones in this sample may be carry-over from other donors' samples. Each CDR3 is given with its conserved first and last residue. The order of the fields is V gene, clone size, D gene, J gene, CDR3 DNA, CDR3 protein. A D gene is named only where the DNA matches it firmly. Rows give clone size only sometimes, using once, few, many, or a class for an expanded clone.

>TRBV7-3|-|-|TRBJ1-4
TGTGCCAGCAGCTTCGGGACCGAGAATGAAAAACTGTTTTTT
CASSFGTENEKLFF
>TRBV2|-|TRBD2|TRBJ2-5
TGTGCCAGCAGTGGGGCGGGAGGGCCGGAGACCCAGTACTTC
CASSGAGGPETQYF
>TRBV5-1|-|TRBD2|TRBJ2-3
TGCGCCAGCAGCCCCCCTCTAGCGGGAGGCGCCCAGCGCACAGATACGCAGTATTTT
CASSPPLAGGAQRTDTQYF
>TRBV28|-|-|TRBJ2-7
TGTGCCAGCAGTCCCCCCGGCGTCTACGAGCAGTACTTC
CASSPPGVYEQYF
>TRBV5-6|-|-|TRBJ2-5
TGTGCCAGCAGCTTGGTCTGGGGCCAAGAGACCCAGTACTTC
CASSLVWGQETQYF
>TRBV7-2|-|-|TRBJ1-2
TGTGCCAGCAGCTTAGCCCCACAGGGTGGCTACACCTTC
CASSLAPQGGYTF
>TRBV10-3|-|TRBD1|TRBJ2-7
TGTGCCATCAGCTGGGACAGGACTTACGAGCAGTACTTC
CAISWDRTYEQYF
>TRBV5-1|-|-|TRBJ1-6
TGCGCCAGCAGCTTGTCTGGTAGGGAAGGCTCACCCCTCCACTTT
CASSLSGREGSPLHF
>TRBV2|-|-|TRBJ2-5
TGTGCCAGCAGTGATCCCATGGCGGCCCAAGGCCGGGAGACCCAGTACTTC
CASSDPMAAQGRETQYF
>TRBV4-2|-|TRBD1|TRBJ2-1
TGTGCCAGCAGCCGCGGACAGGGGAATGAGCAGTTCTTC
CASSRGQGNEQFF
>TRBV7-2|-|-|TRBJ1-1
TGTGCCAGCAGCCTAAGCCCCCGGACGGGGCGCACTGAAGCTTTCTTT
CASSLSPRTGRTEAFF
>TRBV27|-|TRBD2|TRBJ2-2
TGTGCCAGCAGTTTCCCTAGCGGGAGTTCTGCCGGGGAGCTGTTTTTT
CASSFPSGSSAGELFF
>TRBV28|once|-|TRBJ2-2
TGTGCCAGCAGTGGGGGCGGGAATGGGAACACCGGGGAGCTGTTTTTT
CASSGGGNGNTGELFF
>TRBV28|-|-|TRBJ2-7
TGTGCCAGCAGTTTATCTGGTTACGAGCAGTACTTC
CASSLSGYEQYF
>TRBV27|-|-|TRBJ2-7
TGTGCCAGCAGTTACCCTGACAGGTTCTCCTACGAGCAGTACTTC
CASSYPDRFSYEQYF
>TRBV4-3|few|-|TRBJ1-4
TGCGCCAGCAGCCAAGATCCCAGCCCTAATGAAAAACTGTTTTTT
CASSQDPSPNEKLFF
>TRBV7-2|-|-|TRBJ2-7
TGTGCCAGCAGCTTCCTCGGGACGGGTCAGCTGGCAGGGAAGCAGTACTTC
CASSFLGTGQLAGKQYF
>TRBV28|few|-|TRBJ2-7
TGTGCCAGCAGTCTCAGCAGGGCTAGCTCCTACGAGCAGTACTTC
CASSLSRASSYEQYF
>TRBV2|-|TRBD1|TRBJ2-7
TGTGCCAGCGGGACAGGGGGCCCCTACGAGCAGTACTTC
CASGTGGPYEQYF
>TRBV11-2|-|-|TRBJ2-7
TGTGCCAGCAGCTTAGATCGCTGGACTACGGGCGAGCAGTACTTC
CASSLDRWTTGEQYF
>TRBV6-5|once|-|TRBJ2-1
TGTGCCAGCAGCGCTGACTGGAGCTCCTACAATGAGCAGTTCTTC
CASSADWSSYNEQFF
>TRBV11-2|few|-|TRBJ2-7
TGTGCCAGCAGCTTATCACACGGGCTCGAGCAGTACTTC
CASSLSHGLEQYF
>TRBV15|-|-|TRBJ2-2
TGTGCCACCAGCAGAGATAAAGCGAACACCGGGGAGCTGTTTTTT
CATSRDKANTGELFF
>TRBV7-2|once|-|TRBJ2-1
TGTGCCAGCAGCTTAGTCGGGACTGTCAATGAGCAGTTCTTC
CASSLVGTVNEQFF
>TRBV6-5|few|TRBD1|TRBJ2-7
TGTGCCAGCAGTTCAATCGCCGGGACAGGTTCCTACGAGCAGTACTTC
CASSSIAGTGSYEQYF
>TRBV28|few|TRBD1|TRBJ1-5
TGTGCCAGCAGTTCCGCGTACAGGGGAAATCAGCCCCAGCATTTT
CASSSAYRGNQPQHF
>TRBV27|-|-|TRBJ1-4
TGTGCCACCGGGACCGCAGCGGGTAATGAAAAACTGTTTTTT
CATGTAAGNEKLFF
>TRBV6-5|-|-|TRBJ2-5
TGTGCCAGCAGTTACAGGGAGGTAGAGACCCAGTACTTC
CASSYREVETQYF
>TRBV11-2|-|-|TRBJ1-4
TGTGCCAGCAGCCTTTCTGCAACTAATGAAAAACTGTTTTTT
CASSLSATNEKLFF
>TRBV7-3|few|-|TRBJ2-3
TGTGCCAGCAGCTTAAGTCTGGCGGAGGCGACGCAGTATTTT
CASSLSLAEATQYF
>TRBV30|-|-|TRBJ2-3
TGTGCCTGGACCAAACCCCAGCCGGGACTTACCACAGATACGCAGTATTTT
CAWTKPQPGLTTDTQYF
>TRBV18|-|TRBD1|TRBJ1-1
TGTGCCAGCTCACCAATGGGACAGCTGAGCACTGAAGCTTTCTTT
CASSPMGQLSTEAFF
>TRBV19|-|-|TRBJ1-4
TGTGCCAGCGCAGACAATATTAATGAAAAACTGTTTTTT
CASADNINEKLFF
>TRBV11-1|-|-|TRBJ2-1
TGTGCCAGCAGCTTAGGGGGGCGCTCCGGCCCCTACAATGAGCAGTTCTTC
CASSLGGRSGPYNEQFF
>TRBV7-2|-|TRBD1|TRBJ2-7
TGTGCCAGCAGCTTAAACGCCGGGACAGCATACGAGCAGTACTTC
CASSLNAGTAYEQYF
>TRBV5-5|-|-|TRBJ1-1
TGTGCCAGCAGCTCTCGGGTGAGCGGCACTGAAGCTTTCTTT
CASSSRVSGTEAFF